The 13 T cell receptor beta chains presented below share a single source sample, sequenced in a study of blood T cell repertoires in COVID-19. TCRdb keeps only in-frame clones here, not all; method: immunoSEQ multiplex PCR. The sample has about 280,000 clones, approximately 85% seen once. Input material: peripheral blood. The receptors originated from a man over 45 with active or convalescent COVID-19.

CDR3 nucleotide sequence: TGTGCCAGCTCACCACGGAATCCGGGACAGGGGTGGTACGAGCAGTACTTC. Its translation: CASSPRNPGQGWYEQYF. The V gene is TRBV18, the J gene TRBJ2-7; 10 bases line up with TRBD1. CDR3 length: 17 amino acids. CDR1 and CDR2 (germline): KGHSH, LQKENI. Trimming removed 1 base from V and 4 bases from J; junction bases left unmatched: 10. The entire variable domain, with the rest obtained from reference TRBV18 and TRBJ2-7, is as follows: NAGVMQNPRHLVRRRGQEARLRCSPMKGHSHVYWYRQLPEEGLKFMVYLQKENIIDESGMPKERFSAEFPKEGPSILRIQQVVRGDSAAYFCASSPRNPGQGWYEQYFGPGTRLTVT.

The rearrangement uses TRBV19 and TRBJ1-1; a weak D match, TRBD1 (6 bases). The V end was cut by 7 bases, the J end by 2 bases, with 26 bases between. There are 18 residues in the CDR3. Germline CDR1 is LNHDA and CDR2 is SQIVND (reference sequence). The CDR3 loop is CASTLVFPQGGGNTEAFF. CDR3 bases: TGTGCCAGTACCCTGGTTTTTCCACAGGGCGGGGGTAACACTGAAGCTTTCTTT.

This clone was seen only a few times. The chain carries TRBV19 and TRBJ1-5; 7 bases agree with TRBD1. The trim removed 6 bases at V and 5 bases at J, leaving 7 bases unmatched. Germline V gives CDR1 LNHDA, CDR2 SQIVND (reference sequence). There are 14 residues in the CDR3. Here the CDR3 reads CASRKQGRDQPQHF. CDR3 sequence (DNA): TGTGCCAGTAGAAAACAGGGGCGGGATCAGCCCCAGCATTTT.

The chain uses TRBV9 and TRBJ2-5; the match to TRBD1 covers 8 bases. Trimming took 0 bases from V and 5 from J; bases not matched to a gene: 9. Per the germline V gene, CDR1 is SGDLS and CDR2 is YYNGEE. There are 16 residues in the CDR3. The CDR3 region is CASSVAQGAGGETQYF. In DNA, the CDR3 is TGTGCCAGCAGCGTAGCTCAGGGGGCCGGTGGGGAGACCCAGTACTTC. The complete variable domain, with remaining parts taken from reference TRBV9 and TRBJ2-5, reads DSGVTQTPKHLITATGQRVTLRCSPRSGDLSVYWYQQSLDQGLQFLIQYYNGEERAKGNILERFSAQQFPDLHSELNLSSLELGDSALYFCASSVAQGAGGETQYFGPGTRLLVL.

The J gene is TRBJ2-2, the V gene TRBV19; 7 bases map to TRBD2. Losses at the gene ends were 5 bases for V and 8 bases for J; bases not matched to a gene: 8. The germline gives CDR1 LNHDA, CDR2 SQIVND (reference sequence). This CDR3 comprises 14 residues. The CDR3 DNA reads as TGTGCCAGTAGTCCGCGGACGGGAGGAGGGGAGCTGTTTTTT. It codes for CASSPRTGGGELFF.

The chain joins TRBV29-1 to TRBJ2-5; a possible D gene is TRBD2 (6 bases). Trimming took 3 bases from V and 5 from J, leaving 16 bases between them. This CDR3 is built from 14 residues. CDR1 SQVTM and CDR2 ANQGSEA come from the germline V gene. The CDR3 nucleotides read TGCAGCGTTGATGGACTACGGGTCCGGGAGACCCAGTACTTC. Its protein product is CSVDGLRVRETQYF.

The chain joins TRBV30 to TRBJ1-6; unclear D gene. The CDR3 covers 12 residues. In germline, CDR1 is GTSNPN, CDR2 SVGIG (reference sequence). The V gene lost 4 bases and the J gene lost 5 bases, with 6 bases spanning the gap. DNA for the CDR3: TGTGCCTGGACAGTTGATAATTCACCCCTCCACTTT. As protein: CAWTVDNSPLHF. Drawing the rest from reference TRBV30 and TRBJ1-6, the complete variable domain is SQTIHQWPATLVQPVGSPLSLECTVEGTSNPNLYWYRQAAGRGLQLLFYSVGIGQISSEVPQNLSASRPQDRQFILSSKKLLLSDSGFYLCAWTVDNSPLHFGNGTRLTVT.

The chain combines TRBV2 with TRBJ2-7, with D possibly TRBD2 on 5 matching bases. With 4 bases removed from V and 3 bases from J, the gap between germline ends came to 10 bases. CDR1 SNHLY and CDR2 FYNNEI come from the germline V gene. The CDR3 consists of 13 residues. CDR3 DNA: TGTGCCAGCAGTGTGTCCAGCGGCTACGAGCAGTACTTC. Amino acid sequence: CASSVSSGYEQYF.

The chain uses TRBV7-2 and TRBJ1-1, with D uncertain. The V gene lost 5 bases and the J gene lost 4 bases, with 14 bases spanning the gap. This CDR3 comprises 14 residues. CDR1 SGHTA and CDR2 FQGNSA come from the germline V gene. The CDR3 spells CASSPRERVTEAFF. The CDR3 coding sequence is TGTGCCAGCAGCCCAAGGGAGAGGGTCACTGAAGCTTTCTTT.

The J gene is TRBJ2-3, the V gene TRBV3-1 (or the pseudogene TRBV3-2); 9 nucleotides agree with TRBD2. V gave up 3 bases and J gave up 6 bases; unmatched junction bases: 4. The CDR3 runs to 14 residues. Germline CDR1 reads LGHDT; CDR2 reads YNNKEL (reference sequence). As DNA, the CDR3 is TGTGCCAGCAGCCAGGGACTAGCCGGGGATACGCAGTATTTT. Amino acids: CASSQGLAGDTQYF.

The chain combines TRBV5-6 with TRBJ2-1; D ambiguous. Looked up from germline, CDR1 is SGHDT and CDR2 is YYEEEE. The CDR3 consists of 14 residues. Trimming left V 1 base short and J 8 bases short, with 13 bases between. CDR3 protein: CASSLPGLVDEQFF. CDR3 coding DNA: TGTGCCAGCAGCTTGCCCGGCCTAGTCGATGAGCAGTTCTTC.

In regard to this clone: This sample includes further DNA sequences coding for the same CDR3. DNA of the CDR3: TGTGCCAGCAGCTTGCAGGGGGCGCAGGGCTACACCTTC. This gives the protein CASSLQGAQGYTF. This sequence joins TRBV5-4 and TRBJ1-2; 8 bases are shared with TRBD1. Looked up from germline, CDR1 is SGHNT and CDR2 is YYREEE (reference sequence). J lost 8 bases, V lost 1 base, and 4 bases had no gene match. The CDR3 is made up of 13 amino acids. The entire variable domain, with the rest obtained from reference TRBV5-4 and TRBJ1-2, is as follows: ETGVTQSPTHLIKTRGQQVTLRCSSQSGHNTVSWYQQALGQGPQFIFQYYREEENGRGNFPPRFSGLQFPNYSSELNVNALELDDSALYLCASSLQGAQGYTFGSGTRLTVV.

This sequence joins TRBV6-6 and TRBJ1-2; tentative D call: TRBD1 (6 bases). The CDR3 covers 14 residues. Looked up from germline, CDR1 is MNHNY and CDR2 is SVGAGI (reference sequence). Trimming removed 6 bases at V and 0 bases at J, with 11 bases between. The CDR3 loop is CASSPEGANYGYTF. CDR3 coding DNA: TGTGCCAGCAGCCCCGAGGGGGCTAACTATGGCTACACCTTC.